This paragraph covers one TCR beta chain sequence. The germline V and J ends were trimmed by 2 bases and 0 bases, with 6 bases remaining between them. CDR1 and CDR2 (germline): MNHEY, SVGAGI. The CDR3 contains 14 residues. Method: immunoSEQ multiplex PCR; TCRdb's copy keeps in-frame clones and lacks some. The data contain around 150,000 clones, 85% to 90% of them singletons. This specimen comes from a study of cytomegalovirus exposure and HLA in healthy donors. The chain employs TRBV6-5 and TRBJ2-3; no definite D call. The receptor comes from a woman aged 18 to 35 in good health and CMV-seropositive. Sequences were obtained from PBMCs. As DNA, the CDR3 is TGTGCCAGCAGTTACGTCCCTAGCACAGATACGCAGTATTTT. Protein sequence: CASSYVPSTDTQYF.